A selection of T cell receptor beta chains follows, all from one sample in a study of T cell responses to AZD1222 COVID-19 vaccine. Measured with immunoSEQ multiplex PCR; TCRdb has only the in-frame clones, and not every one. The sample carries 150,000 to 200,000 clones, almost 90% recorded once. Specimen: peripheral blood, collected on day 0 of AZD1222 vaccination. Receptors were obtained from an adult in good health. CDR3s include the opening cysteine and the closing phenylalanine or tryptophan. A D gene is named only where the DNA matches it firmly. Not every row has a clone size; where given, it reads once, few, many or a size class.

V gene	clone size	J gene	D gene	CDR3 protein	CDR3 DNA
TRBV2	NA	TRBJ2-3	NA	CASSERDRTDTQYF	TGTGCCAGCAGTGAAAGGGACCGCACAGATACGCAGTATTTT
TRBV18	NA	TRBJ2-3	NA	CASSAGGGPDTQYF	TGTGCCAGCTCAGCCGGCGGGGGCCCAGATACGCAGTATTTT
TRBV30	NA	TRBJ2-7	TRBD1	CAWSGQGIFYEQYF	TGTGCCTGGAGTGGACAGGGGATATTTTACGAGCAGTACTTC
TRBV15	NA	TRBJ1-1	NA	CATSKQYSTEAFF	TGTGCCACCAGCAAACAGTATAGCACTGAAGCTTTCTTT
TRBV5-4	NA	TRBJ2-7	TRBD1	CASSWDRAYEQYF	TGTGCCAGCAGTTGGGACAGAGCATACGAGCAGTACTTC
TRBV7-8	NA	TRBJ2-1	NA	CASSLDAWRGPDNEQFF	TGTGCCAGCAGCTTAGATGCGTGGAGGGGACCCGACAATGAGCAGTTCTTC
TRBV5-1	NA	TRBJ1-4	NA	CASSLTQGEKLFF	TGCGCCAGCAGCTTGACCCAGGGGGAAAAACTGTTTTTT
TRBV27	few	TRBJ2-1	NA	CASRRGGGSYNEQFF	TGTGCCAGCAGGAGAGGAGGGGGGTCCTACAATGAGCAGTTCTTC
TRBV3-1/TRBV3-2	NA	TRBJ1-1	NA	CASRAREGTEAFF	TGTGCCAGCAGAGCCAGGGAGGGGACTGAAGCTTTCTTT
TRBV27	NA	TRBJ2-7	NA	CASSPRSAGREQYF	TGTGCCAGCAGCCCCCGCTCGGCAGGGCGAGAGCAGTACTTC
TRBV11-2	once	TRBJ1-1	NA	CASSLGANTEAFF	TGTGCCAGCAGCTTGGGTGCGAACACTGAAGCTTTCTTT
TRBV5-6	NA	TRBJ2-7	NA	CASSVRASSYEQYF	TGTGCCAGCAGCGTCAGGGCGAGCTCCTACGAGCAGTACTTC
TRBV19	NA	TRBJ2-3	TRBD1	CASRGQGRGTDTQYF	TGTGCCAGTAGGGGACAGGGTCGGGGCACAGATACGCAGTATTTT
TRBV19	NA	TRBJ1-2	TRBD1	CASSMTGTDYGYTF	TGTGCCAGTAGTATGACCGGGACAGATTATGGCTACACCTTC
TRBV5-1	NA	TRBJ1-2	TRBD1	CASSIGQGGDGYTF	TGCGCCAGCAGCATAGGACAGGGTGGGGATGGCTACACCTTC
TRBV11-1	NA	TRBJ2-1	NA	CASSPVLLSYNEQFF	TGTGCCAGCAGCCCCGTACTACTCTCCTACAATGAGCAGTTCTTC
TRBV7-2	NA	TRBJ2-2	TRBD1	CASSPTGHTGELFF	TGTGCCAGCAGCCCGACAGGGCACACCGGGGAGCTGTTTTTT
TRBV11-1	few	TRBJ2-3	NA	CASSFRTARTDTQYF	TGTGCCAGCAGCTTCAGGACGGCCCGCACAGATACGCAGTATTTT
TRBV19	once	TRBJ2-3	NA	CASSPQESFTDTQYF	TGTGCCAGTAGCCCTCAAGAATCCTTCACAGATACGCAGTATTTT
TRBV19	NA	TRBJ2-7	NA	CASSSQGGYEQYF	TGTGCCAGTAGTAGCCAGGGTGGCTACGAGCAGTACTTC
TRBV27	NA	TRBJ2-1	NA	CASREPSSYNEQFF	TGTGCCAGCCGTGAACCTAGCTCCTACAATGAGCAGTTCTTC
TRBV6-1	NA	TRBJ2-1	TRBD2	CASSEETAGGYNEQFF	TGTGCCAGCAGTGAAGAAACAGCGGGGGGCTACAATGAGCAGTTCTTC
TRBV4-3	NA	TRBJ2-5	NA	CASSQDIQETQYF	TGCGCCAGCAGTCAGGACATACAAGAGACCCAGTACTTC
TRBV30	NA	TRBJ2-3	TRBD1	CAGTGASTDTQYF	TGTGCCGGCACAGGGGCCAGCACAGATACGCAGTATTTT
TRBV9	NA	TRBJ2-2	TRBD2	CASSVAGGPGELFF	TGTGCCAGCAGCGTAGCGGGGGGGCCCGGGGAGCTGTTTTTT
TRBV27	once	TRBJ1-4	NA	CASSPQGIREKLFF	TGTGCCAGCAGTCCCCAGGGGATTCGTGAAAAACTGTTTTTT